A single sample gave rise to the 3 T cell receptor beta chains below, sequenced in a study of blood T cell repertoires in COVID-19. The data were produced by immunoSEQ multiplex PCR, yet TCRdb's version contains in-frame clones alone and is incomplete. Of about 270,000 clones listed, roughly nine tenths were seen once; the top ten hold 2% to 3%. The sequencing input was PBMCs or T cells enriched from blood (not recorded which). All receptors come from a woman between 18 and 29 years old who had recovered from COVID-19.

The J gene is TRBJ1-1, the V gene TRBV7-3; TRBD1 aligns across 7 bases. The trim removed 5 bases at V and 4 bases at J, leaving 4 bases unmatched. Germline V CDR1 and CDR2: SGHTA, FQGTGA. This CDR3 has 13 amino acids. CDR3 DNA: TGTGCCAGCAGCCTACAGGGGCCCACTGAAGCTTTCTTT. Translating gives CASSLQGPTEAFF. The full variable domain, in which reference TRBV7-3 and TRBJ1-1 provide the parts outside the CDR3, is GAGVSQTPSNKVTEKGKYVELRCDPISGHTALYWYRQSLGQGPEFLIYFQGTGAADDSGLPNDRFFAVRPEGSVSTLKIQRTERGDSAVYLCASSLQGPTEAFFGQGTRLTVV.

The chain joins TRBV21-1 to TRBJ1-1; no check of the table's D call, TRBD1, against the DNA was made. TRBV21-1 is a documented pseudogene. This CDR3 spans 16 amino acids. CDR3 in amino acids: CASSGQGADMNTEAFF. The CDR3, as DNA: TGTGCCAGCAGCGGGCAGGGGGCTGACATGAACACTGAAGCTTTCTTT.

This chain uses TRBV9 with TRBJ1-2, with a possible D match to TRBD1 (5 bases). Germline V lookup: CDR1 SGDLS, CDR2 YYNGEE. The CDR3 totals 17 residues. V lost 0 bases to trimming and J lost 0 bases, with 15 bases between them. CDR3 loop: CASSVEDSFRANYGYTF. The CDR3 nucleotides are TGTGCCAGCAGCGTAGAAGACAGTTTTAGAGCTAACTATGGCTACACCTTC.